The 14 T cell receptor beta chains presented below share a single source sample, sequenced in a study of persistence of HIV-infected CD4 T cells. The libraries were made with immunoSEQ version 4 in survey mode. This table comes from immunoSEQ multiplex PCR, and its TCRdb copy is limited to in-frame clones, with some not included. The sample lists about 60,000 clones; under 80% were seen once. Their specific antigens are unknown. Cells were stimulated with overlapping HIV-1 Gag 15-mer peptides. Sorted nonresponding memory CD4+ T cells were CD40L-negative, CD69-negative, CD45RO-high. The starting material was CD4+ T cells sorted from PBMCs after approximately 19-hour stimulation, obtained from a patient who received antiretroviral therapy. Source of these receptors: an adult man with HIV who was CMV-seropositive.

This clone was observed once. The V gene is TRBV5-5, the J gene TRBJ1-5; 9 positions agree with TRBD1. The V and J ends lost 3 bases and 2 bases, in that order; junction bases with no gene match: 3. This CDR3 has 15 amino acids. Looked up from germline, CDR1 is SGHKS and CDR2 is YYEKEE (reference sequence). In nucleotides, the CDR3 is TGTGCCAGCAGCTCGGGACAGGGAGGCAATCAGCCCCAGCATTTT. This codes for CASSSGQGGNQPQHF. Full variable domain (outside the CDR3, taken from reference TRBV5-5 and TRBJ1-5): DAGVTQSPTHLIKTRGQQVTLRCSPISGHKSVSWYQQVLGQGPQFIFQYYEKEERGRGNFPDRFSARQFPNYSSELNVNALLLGDSALYLCASSSGQGGNQPQHFGDGTRLSIL.

The gene calls are TRBV5-5 and TRBJ2-4; D remains ambiguous. The V end lost 1 base, the J end lost 6 bases, and 14 bases lay between the germline ends. The CDR3 covers 15 residues. Germline V gives CDR1 SGHKS, CDR2 YYEKEE (reference sequence). The CDR3 region has the DNA TGTGCCAGCAGCTTGAGTCCCCCACCAGTAAACATTCAGTACTTC. It specifies CASSLSPPPVNIQYF. The full variable domain, rest sourced from reference TRBV5-5 and TRBJ2-4, is DAGVTQSPTHLIKTRGQQVTLRCSPISGHKSVSWYQQVLGQGPQFIFQYYEKEERGRGNFPDRFSARQFPNYSSELNVNALLLGDSALYLCASSLSPPPVNIQYFGAGTRLSVL.

This clone was seen only once. The rearrangement links TRBV7-9 to TRBJ2-3; 9 nucleotides match TRBD2. In germline, CDR1 is SEHNR, CDR2 FQNEAQ (reference sequence). The CDR3 covers 16 residues. V shed 1 base and J 2 bases; nucleotides not matched to a gene: 4. DNA of the CDR3: TGTGCCAGCAGCTTAGTCAGCGGGGGGACCACAGATACGCAGTATTTT. This sequence encodes CASSLVSGGTTDTQYF.

The V gene is TRBV5-4, the J gene TRBJ2-3; either TRBD1 or TRBD2 may supply D (5 bases each). The CDR3 extends over 15 amino acids. Germline V lookup: CDR1 SGHNT, CDR2 YYREEE (reference sequence). Trimming pared 4 bases from V and 0 bases from J, leaving 12 bases between. The CDR3 here is CASSPGTASTDTQYF. In DNA, the CDR3 is TGTGCCAGCAGCCCCGGGACGGCTAGCACAGATACGCAGTATTTT.

This chain uses TRBV7-2 with TRBJ1-2; D gene unclear. This CDR3 is 14 amino acids long. The V end lost 5 bases, the J end lost 3 bases, and 13 bases lay between the germline ends. The germline gives CDR1 SGHTA, CDR2 FQGNSA. DNA of the CDR3: TGTGCCAGCAGCCCCAGGACTGAGTACTATGGCTACACCTTC. This encodes CASSPRTEYYGYTF.

This chain uses TRBV12-3 or TRBV12-4 with TRBJ2-1; unclear D gene. The CDR3 covers 12 residues. V was shortened by 4 bases and J by 5 bases, with 6 bases between the two germline ends. In nucleotides, the CDR3 is TGTGCCAGCAGTTCTCGGGACAATGAGCAGTTCTTC. Amino acid sequence: CASSSRDNEQFF.

The V and J genes are TRBV10-3 and TRBJ2-3; TRBD2 aligns across 9 bases. The V and J ends lost 0 bases and 2 bases, in that order; junction bases with no gene match: 6. The germline V gene has CDR1 ENHRY and CDR2 SYGVKD. This CDR3 comprises 17 residues. The CDR3 reads CAISESTLAGPTDTQYF. The CDR3 nucleotides read TGTGCCATCAGTGAGTCGACGCTAGCGGGGCCCACAGATACGCAGTATTTT.

The chain has TRBV20-1 and TRBJ2-1; 8 bases are a match to TRBD2. Trimming removed 3 bases from V and 4 bases from J; junction bases left unmatched: 11. The length of the CDR3 is 16 residues. The V gene's germline CDR1 is DFQATT and CDR2 SNEGSKA (reference sequence). This chain's CDR3 is CSASPPGLAGYNEQFF. DNA for the CDR3: TGCAGTGCTAGTCCCCCCGGGCTAGCGGGTTACAATGAGCAGTTCTTC.

Only a few counts were recorded for this clone. CDR3 in DNA: TGTGCCAGCAGTTCCCTTTCGGTCGAGAAGGACATTCAGTACTTC. The encoded protein is CASSSLSVEKDIQYF. V gene TRBV6-5 combines with J gene TRBJ2-4; no clear D. From germline, CDR1 is MNHEY and CDR2 SVGAGI. The CDR3 runs 15 residues. The ends were cut back, 4 bases at V and 8 bases at J, with 18 bases in the middle.

The genes are TRBV5-1 and TRBJ2-3; tentative D call: TRBD1 (6 bases). The CDR3 runs to 13 residues. Deletions cut 4 bases from V and 5 bases from J, with 11 bases between. Germline V gives CDR1 SGHRS, CDR2 YFSETQ. The CDR3 protein is CASSVLQGDTQYF. The CDR3 DNA follows: TGCGCCAGCAGCGTATTACAGGGAGATACGCAGTATTTT. Supplemented by reference TRBV5-1 and TRBJ2-3, the full variable domain reads KAGVTQTPRYLIKTRGQQVTLSCSPISGHRSVSWYQQTPGQGLQFLFEYFSETQRNKGNFPGRFSGRQFSNSRSEMNVSTLELGDSALYLCASSVLQGDTQYFGPGTRLTVL.

In this sample, this clone turned up a few times. The chain couples TRBV10-2 to TRBJ1-1; D ambiguous. From germline, CDR1 is WSHSY and CDR2 SAAADI. The CDR3 spans 12 residues. V lost 3 bases and J lost 7, with 9 bases in between. CDR3 sequence (DNA): TGCGCCAGCAGTGACAGCCCTTTTGAAGCTTTCTTT. It codes for CASSDSPFEAFF.

This clone has just one count. The V call is TRBV6-6, the J call TRBJ1-1; TRBD1 matches at 10 bases. After removal of 4 bases from V and 7 bases from J, the junction contained 3 bases not matched to a gene. Germline V gene data show CDR1 as MNHNY and CDR2 as SVGAGI (reference sequence). This CDR3 has 13 amino acids. CDR3 sequence (DNA): TGTGCCAGCAGTTTCGACAGGGGGCTTGAAGCTTTCTTT. Translation: CASSFDRGLEAFF.

The gene calls are TRBV28 and TRBJ1-5; the D gene is possibly TRBD1 (5 bases). CDR1 is MDHEN and CDR2 is SYDVKM in the germline V gene. With 6 bases removed from V and 5 bases from J, the gap between germline ends came to 20 bases. The length of the CDR3 is 16 residues. Here the CDR3 reads CASRFRRGRAYQPQHF. In DNA form, the CDR3 reads TGTGCCAGCAGATTTCGGAGGGGCAGGGCATATCAGCCCCAGCATTTT. The full variable domain, its missing parts supplied by reference TRBV28 and TRBJ1-5, is DVKVTQSSRYLVKRTGEKVFLECVQDMDHENMFWYRQDPGLGLRLIYFSYDVKMKEKGDIPEGYSVSREKKERFSLILESASTNQTSMYLCASRFRRGRAYQPQHFGDGTRLSIL.

This rearrangement joins TRBV5-1 to TRBJ1-6; no reliable D call. The CDR3 is 13 residues long. Trimming cost V 0 bases and J 7 bases, with 5 bases left between them. Germline loops: CDR1 SGHRS, CDR2 YFSETQ. The CDR3 coding sequence is TGCGCCAGCAGCTTGGGCGGGAATTCACCCCTCCACTTT. Its translation is CASSLGGNSPLHF.